This passage covers 13 T cell receptor beta chains from one sample sequenced in a study of T cell responses to AZD1222 COVID-19 vaccine. TCRdb keeps only in-frame clones here, not all; method: immunoSEQ multiplex PCR. The table lists about 160,000 clones, around 89% of them singletons. This specimen consisted of peripheral blood, obtained on day 0 of AZD1222 vaccination. These receptor sequences come from an adult in good health.

The chain uses TRBV27 and TRBJ2-7; 11 positions match TRBD2. Per the germline V gene, CDR1 is MNHEY and CDR2 is SMNVEV (reference sequence). The CDR3 consists of 16 residues. Trimming removed 5 bases from V and 3 bases from J; junction bases left unmatched: 9. The CDR3 reads CASSVSGGAINYEQYF. The CDR3 DNA follows: TGTGCCAGCAGTGTTAGCGGGGGGGCCATCAACTACGAGCAGTACTTC.

DNA for the CDR3: TGTGCCAGCAGCTTGGGTAGCGGCTATGAGCAGTTCTTC. Residues: CASSLGSGYEQFF. The chain carries TRBV3-1 (or the pseudogene TRBV3-2) and TRBJ2-1; D might be TRBD2 (6 bases). From germline, CDR1 is LGHDT and CDR2 YNNKEL (reference sequence). This CDR3 has 13 residues. V lost 5 bases, J lost 8 bases, and 13 bases lay in between.

The rearrangement links TRBV15 to TRBJ1-2; D gene ambiguous. Trimming removed 0 bases from V and 3 bases from J, with 14 bases in between. The CDR3 length is 16 residues. CDR1 is LNHNV and CDR2 is YYDKDF in the germline V gene (reference sequence). CDR3 DNA sequence: TGTGCCACCAGCAGAGATGACCGCCCCGTAGACTATGGCTACACCTTC. It codes for CATSRDDRPVDYGYTF.

CDR3 DNA sequence: TGTGCCAGTAGTATACCAGGGATCGGCTATGGCTACACCTTC. Protein sequence: CASSIPGIGYGYTF. The V and J genes are TRBV19 and TRBJ1-2, with D tentatively TRBD1 (5 bases). Trimming took off 2 bases at V and 4 bases at J, with 11 bases between the two ends. Germline loops: CDR1 LNHDA, CDR2 SQIVND (reference sequence). The CDR3 loop spans 14 amino acids.

This clone was detected a few times. This chain connects TRBV4-3 to TRBJ2-2, with no clear D. CDR3 length: 14 amino acids. Trimming pared 4 bases from V and 3 bases from J, leaving 9 bases between. Germline CDR1 is LGHNA and CDR2 is YSLEER. The CDR3 is CASSPSADTGELFF. The CDR3 nucleotides are TGCGCCAGCAGCCCAAGCGCAGACACCGGGGAGCTGTTTTTT.

This chain joins TRBV5-8 and TRBJ1-2; tentatively, D is TRBD1 (6 bases). Trimming cost V 4 bases and J 4 bases, with 14 bases left between them. Germline lookup yields CDR1 SGHTS and CDR2 YDEGEE. The CDR3 consists of 14 residues. This CDR3 is CASSLRGSVYGYTF. The CDR3 nucleotides are TGTGCCAGCAGCCTTAGGGGGTCGGTCTATGGCTACACCTTC.

The chain has TRBV11-2 and TRBJ2-2, with 7 bases that match TRBD2. Losses at the gene ends were 4 bases for V and 6 bases for J; bases not matched to a gene: 11. CDR1 SGHAT and CDR2 FQNNGV come from the germline V gene. This CDR3 is 16 amino acids long. The CDR3 sequence: CASSSRTSLYSGELFF. The CDR3 DNA reads as TGTGCCAGCAGCTCAAGGACTAGTCTGTACTCCGGGGAGCTGTTTTTT.

The gene calls are TRBV4-1 and TRBJ2-2; D remains ambiguous. Germline CDR1 MGHRA, CDR2 YSYEKL. V lost 1 base, J lost 4 bases, and 7 bases lay in between. The CDR3 has 14 amino acids. CDR3 in DNA: TGCGCCAGCAGCCAAGTGGAAGGCACCGGGGAGCTGTTTTTT. It codes for CASSQVEGTGELFF.

V usage is TRBV28 and J usage is TRBJ1-6; D is unclear. Per the germline V gene, CDR1 is MDHEN and CDR2 is SYDVKM. Trimming took 7 bases from V and 6 from J, leaving 43 bases between them. The CDR3 runs 24 residues. CDR3 region: CASKIRPSSRSQLKTTWFNSPLHF. The CDR3 coding sequence is TGTGCCAGCAAAATTCGCCCCTCAAGTCGTTCCCAGTTAAAAACCACTTGGTTTAATTCACCCCTCCACTTT.

The chain uses TRBV21-1 and TRBJ2-7; the table's D call of TRBD1 was not tested on the DNA. TRBV21-1 is termed a pseudogene. This CDR3 is 19 amino acids long. CDR3 DNA: TGTGCCAGCAGCAAAGCCGTCGCCCCCCGGGACAGGGATATCTACGAGCAGTACGTC. This gives the protein CASSKAVAPRDRDIYEQYV.

J is TRBJ1-5 and V is TRBV2; D might be TRBD1 (5 bases). Germline values: CDR1 SNHLY, CDR2 FYNNEI. The V gene lost 8 bases and the J gene lost 4 bases, with 18 bases spanning the gap. This CDR3 contains 15 residues. Written as DNA, the CDR3 is TGTGCCAGCGATAGCGGGGGAACCACGAATCAGCCCCAGCATTTT. It is translated as CASDSGGTTNQPQHF.

This chain uses TRBV15 with TRBJ1-6, with 8 bases that match TRBD1. Trimming at V came to 4 bases and at J to 7 bases, leaving 6 bases not matched to a gene. Germline assignment: CDR1 LNHNV and CDR2 YYDKDF (reference sequence). The CDR3 is made up of 15 amino acids. The CDR3 sequence is CATSKDGQGNSPLHF. The CDR3 DNA is TGTGCCACCAGCAAGGACGGACAGGGAAATTCACCCCTCCACTTT.

This chain links TRBV6-2 or TRBV6-3 with TRBJ2-2; TRBD1 aligns across 7 bases. The CDR3 covers 13 residues. CDR1 is MNHEY and CDR2 is SVGEGT in the germline V gene. Trimming took 5 bases from V and 7 from J; bases not matched to a gene: 4. In DNA form, the CDR3 reads TGTGCCAGCAGTAAGACAGGGTACGGGGAGCTGTTTTTT. This translates into CASSKTGYGELFF.